The 30 T cell receptor beta chains presented below share a single source sample, sequenced in a study of CD4 T cells in relation to SARS-CoV-2 and coronaviruses. These TCRs are of unknown antigen specificity. Measured with immunoSEQ multiplex PCR; TCRdb has only the in-frame clones, and not every one. The sample lists roughly 30,000 clones; about three quarters were seen once. The specimen was memory CD4+ T cells from PBMCs, cultured in vitro. The receptors were gathered from an adult with COVID-19.

This chain joins TRBV7-9 and TRBJ2-3, with D possibly matching TRBD2 (5 bases). The CDR3 is 13 residues long. Germline loops: CDR1 SEHNR, CDR2 FQNEAQ (reference sequence). The V gene lost 5 bases and the J gene lost 2 bases, with 8 bases spanning the gap. The CDR3 nucleotides are TGTGCCAGCAGCGAGAGGGCCACAGATACGCAGTATTTT. Translation gives CASSERATDTQYF.

V usage is TRBV5-1 and J usage is TRBJ1-5; perhaps TRBD1 as D (6 bases). Trimming removed 0 bases from V and 7 bases from J, with 14 bases in between. The CDR3 runs to 15 residues. Germline CDR1 SGHRS, CDR2 YFSETQ. In DNA form, the CDR3 reads TGCGCCAGCAGCTTGGAGGGGGGTACGGAGCAGCCCCAGCATTTT. This gives the protein CASSLEGGTEQPQHF.

This clone was seen just once. This chain connects TRBV5-6 to TRBJ2-3; D is possibly TRBD2 (6 bases). CDR1 and CDR2 from the germline V gene are SGHDT and YYEEEE. The CDR3 is 13 amino acids. Trimming removed 3 bases from V and 2 bases from J, with 7 bases in between. This CDR3 is CASSWDFTDTQYF. Written as DNA, the CDR3 is TGTGCCAGCAGCTGGGACTTCACAGATACGCAGTATTTT.

This sequence joins TRBV4-1 and TRBJ2-7, with 8 nucleotides matching TRBD1. The CDR3 totals 14 residues. CDR1 and CDR2 (germline): MGHRA, YSYEKL. V shed 3 bases and J 6 bases; nucleotides not matched to a gene: 7. For the CDR3, the DNA is TGCGCCAGCAGCCATACAGGGGGTAGGACCGAGCAGTACTTC. Translating gives CASSHTGGRTEQYF.

The gene calls are TRBV10-3 and TRBJ2-1; D uncertain. CDR1 and CDR2 (germline): ENHRY, SYGVKD. V was clipped by 6 bases and J by 9 bases, with 15 bases between them. This CDR3 comprises 13 residues. This CDR3 is CAISSYFLIEQFF. Here the CDR3 DNA reads TGTGCCATCAGCTCGTACTTCTTGATTGAGCAGTTCTTC.

The chain recombines TRBV28 with TRBJ2-7; 8 positions match TRBD2. The junction had 13 bases not matched to a gene; V was cut back by 6 bases and J by 6 bases. Germline-derived CDR1 and CDR2 are MDHEN and SYDVKM. The CDR3 length is 15 residues. CDR3 amino acids: CASSSSASGSVEQYF. The CDR3 region has the DNA TGTGCCAGCAGCTCCTCCGCGAGCGGGAGTGTCGAGCAGTACTTC.

This chain uses TRBV20-1 with TRBJ1-1; D not resolved. Trimming removed 2 bases from V and 3 bases from J, with 1 base in between. Looked up from germline, CDR1 is DFQATT and CDR2 is SNEGSKA (reference sequence). The CDR3 spans 10 residues. CDR3 region: CSARHTEAFF. Written as DNA, the CDR3 is TGCAGTGCTAGACACACTGAAGCTTTCTTT.

V gene TRBV28 combines with J gene TRBJ2-7; the match to TRBD2 covers 15 bases. There are 18 residues in the CDR3. The germline gives CDR1 MDHEN, CDR2 SYDVKM. Germline trimming cut 6 bases from V and 7 bases from J; bases unmatched to any gene: 16. CDR3 DNA: TGTGCCAGCAGCCCTAGGGGGACCGGGACTAGCGGGAGGCGGGAGCAGTACTTC. This gives the protein CASSPRGTGTSGRREQYF.

This chain connects TRBV7-2 to TRBJ1-6; 10 bases fit TRBD1. J lost 10 bases, V lost 1 base, and 4 bases had no gene match. CDR1 is SGHTA, CDR2 FQGNSA, per germline. The CDR3 spans 15 residues. CDR3 in DNA: TGTGCCAGCAGCTTAGGTGGGACAGGGGACTCACCCCTCCACTTT. It specifies CASSLGGTGDSPLHF.

The chain joins TRBV6-5 to TRBJ2-1; unclear D gene. The germline CDR1 and CDR2 sequences are MNHEY and SVGAGI. CDR3 length equals 13 residues. Trimming cost V 2 bases and J 5 bases, with 7 bases left between them. In DNA, the CDR3 is TGTGCCAGCAGTTACGATGGGGACAATGAGCAGTTCTTC. This encodes CASSYDGDNEQFF.

The V call is TRBV18, the J call TRBJ2-1; TRBD2 matches 12 bases. This CDR3 is built from 16 residues. Germline V gene sequence: CDR1 KGHSH, CDR2 LQKENI. With 3 bases clipped from V and 8 bases from J, the junction kept 8 bases outside the gene matches. The CDR3 reads CASSPPGLAGTDEQFF. CDR3 bases: TGTGCCAGCTCACCGCCGGGACTAGCGGGTACGGATGAGCAGTTCTTC. Combining the CDR3 with reference TRBV18 and TRBJ2-1 gives the whole variable domain NAGVMQNPRHLVRRRGQEARLRCSPMKGHSHVYWYRQLPEEGLKFMVYLQKENIIDESGMPKERFSAEFPKEGPSILRIQQVVRGDSAAYFCASSPPGLAGTDEQFFGPGTRLTVL.

In its sample, this clone was seen once. J is TRBJ2-2 and V is TRBV28, with 8 positions matching TRBD2. Germline CDR1 and CDR2: MDHEN and SYDVKM. The CDR3 contains 15 residues. The V and J ends lost 7 bases and 7 bases, in that order; junction bases with no gene match: 11. CDR3 bases: TGTGCCAGCAAGCGAAGCGGGAGTTCTGGCGGGGAGCTGTTTTTT. Its protein product is CASKRSGSSGGELFF.

V usage is TRBV3-1 (or the pseudogene TRBV3-2) and J usage is TRBJ1-2; the D gene is possibly TRBD1 (5 bases). The CDR3 length is 14 residues. The V end was cut by 0 bases, the J end by 6 bases, with 11 bases between. CDR1 is LGHDT and CDR2 is YNNKEL in the germline V gene (reference sequence). The CDR3 DNA reads as TGTGCCAGCAGCCAAGATGCGGCAGGGAATGGCTACACCTTC. This encodes CASSQDAAGNGYTF.

The genes are TRBV7-9 and TRBJ2-3; 10 bases align to TRBD2. The CDR3 totals 19 residues. The germline gives CDR1 SEHNR, CDR2 FQNEAQ (reference sequence). V trimming: 6 bases; J trimming: 4 bases; junction bases outside the gene matches: 19. The CDR3 is CASRSFPSGRALGADTQYF. The CDR3 DNA reads as TGTGCCAGCAGATCTTTCCCTAGCGGGAGAGCCTTAGGGGCAGATACGCAGTATTTT.

The CDR3 DNA follows: TGCGCCAGCAGTGTCGGCGGGCGAGATACGCAGTATTTT. This encodes CASSVGGRDTQYF. V gene TRBV10-2 combines with J gene TRBJ2-3, with D possibly TRBD2 on 5 matching bases. Germline CDR1 is WSHSY and CDR2 is SAAADI. With 4 bases removed from V and 5 bases from J, the gap between germline ends came to 10 bases. CDR3 length: 13 amino acids.

The V call is TRBV6-2 or TRBV6-3, the J call TRBJ2-3; tentatively, D is TRBD2 (5 bases). Germline assignment: CDR1 MNHEY and CDR2 SVGEGT. The CDR3 spans 16 residues. V was trimmed by 2 bases and J by 4 bases, leaving 16 bases between them. This CDR3 reads CASSYVRGSTSDTQYF. The CDR3 coding sequence is TGTGCCAGCAGTTACGTTCGTGGGAGTACTTCAGATACGCAGTATTTT.

The chain joins TRBV7-3 to TRBJ1-5; D is uncertain. This CDR3 has 14 residues. Germline CDR1 SGHTA, CDR2 FQGTGA. V dropped 4 bases and J dropped 6 bases, with 13 bases sitting between them. CDR3 residues: CASSSSGPGQPQHF. In nucleotides, the CDR3 is TGTGCCAGCAGCTCCTCAGGCCCCGGTCAGCCCCAGCATTTT.

This rearrangement joins TRBV9 to TRBJ2-1; D gene unclear. The CDR3 covers 15 residues. V was shortened by 0 bases and J by 0 bases, with 7 bases between the two germline ends. Germline CDR1 is SGDLS and CDR2 is YYNGEE. The CDR3 protein is CASSVGVSSYNEQFF. The DNA for the CDR3 is TGTGCCAGCAGCGTAGGGGTGAGCTCCTACAATGAGCAGTTCTTC.

V gene TRBV4-2 combines with J gene TRBJ2-3; D is perhaps TRBD2 (6 bases). The CDR3 runs 15 residues. Deletions cut 4 bases from V and 2 bases from J, with 13 bases between. Germline-derived CDR1 and CDR2 are LGHNA and YNFKEQ. CDR3 sequence (DNA): TGTGCCAGCAGCCCCGCGGGGATATACACAGATACGCAGTATTTT. Residues: CASSPAGIYTDTQYF.

CDR3 nucleotides: TGTGCCAGTAGTACTAGTGAGATAGGGACAGGCTTCTCCTACGAGCAGTACTTC. This sequence encodes CASSTSEIGTGFSYEQYF. The rearrangement links TRBV19 to TRBJ2-7; 8 bases are shared with TRBD1. The V segment lost 4 bases and the J segment 0 bases; nucleotides outside the gene matches: 14. CDR3 length: 18 residues. CDR1 and CDR2 (germline): LNHDA, SQIVND (reference sequence).

The chain uses TRBV3-1 (or the pseudogene TRBV3-2) and TRBJ2-3; 7 bases agree with TRBD2. V shed 4 bases, J shed 3 bases, and the junction held 10 bases outside the gene matches. The CDR3 extends over 16 amino acids. Germline V lookup: CDR1 LGHDT, CDR2 YNNKEL (reference sequence). The CDR3 region has the DNA TGTGCCAGCAGCCTCTTTGGCGCGGGAGCTACAGATACGCAGTATTTT. This sequence encodes CASSLFGAGATDTQYF.

The rearrangement links TRBV19 to TRBJ2-7, with TRBD2 matching 10 bases. The V segment lost 2 bases and the J segment 1 base; nucleotides outside the gene matches: 2. The CDR3 length is 15 residues. Germline loops: CDR1 LNHDA, CDR2 SQIVND (reference sequence). In DNA, the CDR3 is TGTGCCAGTAGTATACTAGCGGGAGTATCCTACGAGCAGTACTTC. Amino acids: CASSILAGVSYEQYF.

The rearrangement uses TRBV6-6 and TRBJ2-2; D uncertain. Trimming removed 6 bases from V and 3 bases from J, with 8 bases in between. The CDR3 extends over 13 amino acids. The germline CDR1 and CDR2 sequences are MNHNY and SVGAGI (reference sequence). The CDR3 spells CASRVADTGELFF. The CDR3 DNA sequence: TGTGCCAGCAGGGTTGCTGACACCGGGGAGCTGTTTTTT.

The rearrangement joins TRBV28 to TRBJ1-5; TRBD1 might be the D (5 bases). V shed 5 bases and J shed 11 bases, with 13 bases lying between them. The CDR3 has 12 residues. The germline V gene has CDR1 MDHEN and CDR2 SYDVKM. CDR3 sequence reads: CASSTLGEAQHF. In DNA, the CDR3 is TGTGCCAGCAGTACCCTAGGGGAAGCCCAGCATTTT.

The chain links TRBV4-3 to TRBJ2-5; 7 nucleotides match TRBD1. This CDR3 region has 15 residues. Germline V gene data show CDR1 as LGHNA and CDR2 as YSLEER. V lost 1 base, J lost 5 bases, and 7 bases stayed unmatched. CDR3 amino acids: CASSQVARGYETQYF. The DNA for the CDR3 is TGCGCCAGCAGCCAAGTGGCCAGGGGGTACGAGACCCAGTACTTC.

This rearrangement joins TRBV7-9 to TRBJ1-4, with 7 bases that match TRBD1. J was trimmed by 6 bases and V by 2 bases; bases with no gene match: 9. The CDR3 contains 16 residues. Germline CDR1 reads SEHNR; CDR2 reads FQNEAQ (reference sequence). The CDR3 sequence: CASSLRIGQADEKLFF. The CDR3 DNA follows: TGTGCCAGCAGCTTAAGAATTGGACAGGCCGATGAAAAACTGTTTTTT.

This sequence joins TRBV5-4 and TRBJ2-7, with 15 bases lining up with TRBD2. Trimming removed 4 bases from V and 0 bases from J; junction bases left unmatched: 11. Germline V lookup: CDR1 SGHNT, CDR2 YYREEE (reference sequence). The CDR3 loop spans 19 amino acids. The CDR3 spells CASSTTGTSGGLNSYEQYF. CDR3 nucleotide sequence: TGTGCCAGCAGCACAACCGGGACTAGCGGGGGGCTCAACTCCTACGAGCAGTACTTC.

The chain couples TRBV6-4 to TRBJ2-1, with D unresolved. Germline V gene data show CDR1 as MRHNA and CDR2 as SNTAGT. The V end was cut by 5 bases, the J end by 7 bases, with 12 bases between. The CDR3 has 13 amino acids. CDR3 sequence reads: CASSTLWGNEQFF. The CDR3 DNA is TGTGCCAGCAGTACATTATGGGGAAATGAGCAGTTCTTC.

This clone was recorded a few times. J is TRBJ2-7 and V is TRBV11-2; D gene ambiguous. Germline CDR1 reads SGHAT; CDR2 reads FQNNGV. This CDR3 region has 15 residues. V dropped 2 bases and J dropped 0 bases, with 11 bases sitting between them. CDR3 in DNA: TGTGCCAGCAGCTTAAGTCGCGAGAGCTCCTACGAGCAGTACTTC. It specifies CASSLSRESSYEQYF.

V is TRBV10-3 and J is TRBJ2-7, with 8 nucleotides matching TRBD1. Germline values: CDR1 ENHRY, CDR2 SYGVKD. With V trimmed by 4 bases and J by 5 bases, 7 bases remained unmatched. The CDR3 loop spans 14 amino acids. Here the CDR3 DNA reads TGTGCCATCAGTGTATTAGGACAGGGTAACGAGCAGTACTTC. It codes for CAISVLGQGNEQYF.